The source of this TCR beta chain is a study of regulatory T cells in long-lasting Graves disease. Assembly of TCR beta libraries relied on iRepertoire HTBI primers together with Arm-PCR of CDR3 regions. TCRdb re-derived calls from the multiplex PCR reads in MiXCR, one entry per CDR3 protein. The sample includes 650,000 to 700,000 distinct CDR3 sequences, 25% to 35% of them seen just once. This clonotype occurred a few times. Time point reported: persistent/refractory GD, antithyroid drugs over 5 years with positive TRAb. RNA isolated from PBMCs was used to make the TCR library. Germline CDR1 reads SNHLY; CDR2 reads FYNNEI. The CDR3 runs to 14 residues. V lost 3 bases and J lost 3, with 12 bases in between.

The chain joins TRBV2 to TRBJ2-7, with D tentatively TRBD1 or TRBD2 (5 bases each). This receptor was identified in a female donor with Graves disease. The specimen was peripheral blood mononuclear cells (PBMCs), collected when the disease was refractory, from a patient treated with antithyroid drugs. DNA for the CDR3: TGTGCCAGCAGTGATTGGGGGTCAAACTACGAGCAGTACTTC. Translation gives CASSDWGSNYEQYF. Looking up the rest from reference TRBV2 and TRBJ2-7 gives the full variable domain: EPEVTQTPSHQVTQMGQEVILRCVPISNHLYFYWYRQILGQKVEFLVSFYNNEISEKSEIFDDQFSVERPDGSNFTLKIRSTKLEDSAMYFCASSDWGSNYEQYFGPGTRLTVT.